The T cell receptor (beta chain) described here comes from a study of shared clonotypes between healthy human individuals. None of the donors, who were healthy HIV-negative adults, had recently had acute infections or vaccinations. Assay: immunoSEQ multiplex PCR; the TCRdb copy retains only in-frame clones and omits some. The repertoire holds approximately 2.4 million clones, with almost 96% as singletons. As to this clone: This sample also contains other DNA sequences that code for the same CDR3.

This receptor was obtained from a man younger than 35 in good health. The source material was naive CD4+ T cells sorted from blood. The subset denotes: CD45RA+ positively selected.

CDR3 sequence (DNA): TGTGCCAGCTCACCACCGAGCGTATCCTACGAGCAGTACTTC. Amino acids: CASSPPSVSYEQYF. This chain uses TRBV18 with TRBJ2-7; D is unclear. This CDR3 has 14 amino acids. Germline V gives CDR1 KGHSH, CDR2 LQKENI. Trimming cost V 0 bases and J 1 base, with 7 bases left between them.